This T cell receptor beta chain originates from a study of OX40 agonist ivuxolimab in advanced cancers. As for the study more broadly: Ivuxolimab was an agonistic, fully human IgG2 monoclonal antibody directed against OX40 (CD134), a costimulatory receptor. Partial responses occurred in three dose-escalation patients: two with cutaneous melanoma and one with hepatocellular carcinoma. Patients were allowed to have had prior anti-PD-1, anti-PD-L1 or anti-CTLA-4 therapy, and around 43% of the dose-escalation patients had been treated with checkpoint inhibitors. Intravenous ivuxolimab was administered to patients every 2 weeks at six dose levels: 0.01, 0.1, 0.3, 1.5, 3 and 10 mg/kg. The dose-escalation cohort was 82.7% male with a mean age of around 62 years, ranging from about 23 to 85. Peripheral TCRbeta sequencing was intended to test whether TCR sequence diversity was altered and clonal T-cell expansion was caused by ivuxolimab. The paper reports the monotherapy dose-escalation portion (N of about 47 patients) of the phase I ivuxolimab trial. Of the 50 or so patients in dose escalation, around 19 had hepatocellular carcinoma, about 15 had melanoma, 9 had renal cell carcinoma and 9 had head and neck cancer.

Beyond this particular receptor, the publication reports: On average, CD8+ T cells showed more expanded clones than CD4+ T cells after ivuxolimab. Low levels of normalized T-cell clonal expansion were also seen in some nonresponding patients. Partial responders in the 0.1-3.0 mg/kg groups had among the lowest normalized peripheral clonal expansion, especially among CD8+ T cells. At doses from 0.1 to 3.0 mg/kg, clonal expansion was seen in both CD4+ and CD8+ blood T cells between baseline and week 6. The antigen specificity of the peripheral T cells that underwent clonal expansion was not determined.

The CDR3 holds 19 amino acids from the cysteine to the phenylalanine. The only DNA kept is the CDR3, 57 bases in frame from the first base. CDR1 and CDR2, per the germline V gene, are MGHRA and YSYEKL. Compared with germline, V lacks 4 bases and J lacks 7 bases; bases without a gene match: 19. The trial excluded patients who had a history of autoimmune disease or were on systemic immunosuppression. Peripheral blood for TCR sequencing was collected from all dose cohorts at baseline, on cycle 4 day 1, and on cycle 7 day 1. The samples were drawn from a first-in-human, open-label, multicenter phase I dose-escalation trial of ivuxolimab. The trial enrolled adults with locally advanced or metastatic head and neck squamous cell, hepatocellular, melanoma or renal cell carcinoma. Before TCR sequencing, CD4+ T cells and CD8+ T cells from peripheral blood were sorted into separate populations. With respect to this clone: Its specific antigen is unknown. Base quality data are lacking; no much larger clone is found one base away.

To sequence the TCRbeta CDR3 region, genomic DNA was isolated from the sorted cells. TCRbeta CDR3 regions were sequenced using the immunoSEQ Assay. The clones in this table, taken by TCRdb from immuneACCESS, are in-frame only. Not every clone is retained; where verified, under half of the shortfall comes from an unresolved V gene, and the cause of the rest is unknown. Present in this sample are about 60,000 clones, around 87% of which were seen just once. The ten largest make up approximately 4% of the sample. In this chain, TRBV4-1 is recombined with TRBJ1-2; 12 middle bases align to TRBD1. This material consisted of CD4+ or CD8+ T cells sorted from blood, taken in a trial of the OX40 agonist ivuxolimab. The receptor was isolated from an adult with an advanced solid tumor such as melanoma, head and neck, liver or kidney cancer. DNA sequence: TGCGCCAGCAGCCCCCTCGGGGGACAGGGGGCACCTGGGAGGGGTGGCTACACCTTC. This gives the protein CASSPLGGQGAPGRGGYTF.